This T cell receptor beta chain is from a study of cytomegalovirus exposure and HLA in healthy donors. About this clone: As yet, its antigen is unknown.

Amplification used 60 Vbeta primers and 13 Jbeta primers. Assay: immunoSEQ multiplex PCR; the TCRdb copy retains only in-frame clones and omits some. This sample's clone table lists approximately 140,000 clones. Findings and limits, study-wide: For most TCR beta V segments, an earlier analysis put the productive rate at about 90% or about 30% of the time. DRB1 had the most TCR associations and HLA-C the fewest, a later analysis found, with rates varying by HLA locus.

This CDR3 comprises 17 residues. J was trimmed by 2 bases and V by 0 bases; bases with no gene match: 7. The germline V gene encodes CDR1 SGHNT and CDR2 YYREEE (reference sequence). The source material was PBMCs. This receptor was identified in a man between 40 and 49 years old in good health and CMV-seronegative. The chain employs TRBV5-4 and TRBJ2-5, with TRBD1 matching 10 bases. CDR3 sequence reads: CASSLGDRGLMQETQYF. The DNA of the CDR3 is TGTGCCAGCAGCTTGGGTGACAGGGGGCTCATGCAAGAGACCCAGTACTTC. Full variable domain (outside the CDR3, taken from reference TRBV5-4 and TRBJ2-5): ETGVTQSPTHLIKTRGQQVTLRCSSQSGHNTVSWYQQALGQGPQFIFQYYREEENGRGNFPPRFSGLQFPNYSSELNVNALELDDSALYLCASSLGDRGLMQETQYFGPGTRLLVL.